A selection of T cell receptor beta chains follows, all from one sample in a study of identical twins. A single record per CDR3 protein comes from TCRdb applying MiXCR to the 5' RACE reads. The sample holds 690,000 or so distinct CDR3 sequences, around 8.3% seen once. These records were also assigned to another study, of yellow fever vaccine responses in identical twins.

The sample consisted of PBMCs. The receptors were gathered from a woman under 30 in good health. The conserved cysteine and the conserved F or W are not part of the CDR3 here. A D gene is named only where the DNA matches it firmly.

>14|-|TRBV4-3
ASSQDYPIFRGEAF
>14|TRBD2|TRBV7-2
TSSLEGTRRHNEQF
>13|-|TRBV4-1
ASSPRGEWQETQY
>13|-|TRBV6-2/TRBV6-3
ASGLRSYPSNEQF
>13|TRBD2|TRBV27
ASSKTSGAYNEQF
>13|TRBD2|TRBV11-3
ASSSGGASGYEQY
>13|-|TRBV19
ASIEDWGVGTEAF
>14|-|TRBV18
ASSLRGTVTPEEQY
>15|TRBD2|TRBV11-2
ASSLGTSGGVYNEQF
>12|-|TRBV6-1
ASSEGTRSYEQY
>12|-|TRBV12-3/TRBV12-4
ASSLGNSLYEQY
>15|-|TRBV6-5
ASSSTLGLSGTDTQY
>10|-|TRBV7-3
ASSPFGGELF
>11|-|TRBV29-1
SAARASTYEQY
>10|-|TRBV30
AWSRTSGELF
>14|-|TRBV11-1
ASSFHGSGLYNEQF